This T cell receptor beta chain appears in the sequencing data of a study of blood T cell repertoires in COVID-19. TCRdb keeps only in-frame clones here, not all; method: immunoSEQ multiplex PCR. The repertoire holds about 250,000 clones, with nearly 85% as singletons. This clone was counted only a few times. Germline CDR1 reads DFQATT; CDR2 reads SNEGSKA (reference sequence). The CDR3 extends over 10 amino acids. V usage is TRBV20-1 and J usage is TRBJ2-3; D not certain. Sequencing used peripheral blood. The TCR originated in a human donor in a cohort sampled during active COVID-19. The chain's CDR3 is CSRYTDTQYF. The CDR3 DNA follows: TGCTCTAGGTACACAGATACGCAGTATTTT.